This entry lists 2 T cell receptor beta chains sequenced from one sample in a study of T cell responses to AZD1222 COVID-19 vaccine (dated by TCRdb to about 2021). Reading the label with the study, this specimen's time point is: about 28 days (+/-7) after the second vaccine dose. The receptor library was made with the immunoSEQ multiplex PCR assay. TCRdb took this table from immuneACCESS and kept in-frame rearrangements with V and J called. Such tables lack part of the clones; where checked against another copy, unresolved V genes explain under half of the gap, and the rest is unexplained. For this sample there are roughly 150,000 clones; 87% appear just once. The ten largest make up roughly a tenth of the sample. This specimen consisted of peripheral blood, obtained 28 days after the second AZD1222 dose. These receptor sequences come from an adult who received the AZD1222 COVID-19 vaccine.

The chain joins TRBV6-5 to TRBJ1-2; 11 nucleotides align to TRBD1. In germline, CDR1 is MNHEY, CDR2 SVGAGI. With 6 bases clipped from V and 5 bases from J, the junction kept 5 bases outside the gene matches. The length of the CDR3 is 14 residues. The chain's CDR3 is CASRLGQGGYGYTF. The CDR3 DNA reads as TGTGCCAGCAGATTGGGACAGGGGGGTTATGGCTACACCTTC.

V gene TRBV3-1 (or the pseudogene TRBV3-2) combines with J gene TRBJ1-1; possible D gene TRBD1, 5 bases. CDR3 size: 16 residues. Trimming left V 4 bases short and J 1 base short, with 16 bases between. Per the germline V gene, CDR1 is LGHDT and CDR2 is YNNKEL (reference sequence). The CDR3 DNA reads TGTGCCAGCAGCCGCCCCACGATTGGGGGGAACACTGAAGCTTTCTTT. It is translated as CASSRPTIGGNTEAFF.